This is a list of T cell receptor beta chains from one sample in a study of T-cell memory formation after mild COVID-19. MiXCR was run by TCRdb on the 5' RACE reads, yielding one entry per CDR3 protein. The data show 120,000 to 150,000 distinct CDR3 sequences, with approximately 5.7% seen just once and just over 2% held by the top ten. The specimen sequenced was PBMCs or a T cell subset sorted from them (not recorded which). The receptors here all came from an adult woman who had mild COVID-19 (a few samples of this study predate the infection). Cell type and time point are not known. The CDR3 runs from the conserved cysteine through the conserved F or W. The D gene is left open where the match is weak. Expanded clones get a size class; other rows say once, few or many, or leave the size out.

CDR3: CASSLVYRQETQYF
DNA: TGTGCCAGCAGCTTAGTTTACAGACAAGAGACCCAGTACTTC
J: TRBJ2-5
size: .
D: .
V: TRBV7-2

CDR3: CASSYSGRNPKETQYF
DNA: TGTGCCAGCAGTTACTCCGGCAGAAACCCGAAAGAGACCCAGTACTTC
J: TRBJ2-5
size: many
D: .
V: TRBV6-5

CDR3: CASSLGLRHQPQHF
DNA: TGTGCCAGTAGTTTGGGATTGAGGCATCAGCCCCAGCATTTT
J: TRBJ1-5
size: many
D: .
V: TRBV19

CDR3: CSVVRVGGRRSVNEQFF
DNA: TGCAGCGTTGTCCGGGTCGGGGGGCGCCGATCGGTGAATGAGCAGTTCTTC
J: TRBJ2-1
size: few
D: .
V: TRBV29-1

CDR3: CASSPAASDEKLFF
DNA: TGTGCCAGCAGCCCGGCGGCTTCCGATGAAAAACTGTTTTTT
J: TRBJ1-4
size: many
D: .
V: TRBV7-9

CDR3: CASSQVQGDTEAFF
DNA: TGCGCCAGCAGCCAAGTACAGGGAGATACTGAAGCTTTCTTT
J: TRBJ1-1
size: many
D: .
V: TRBV4-1

CDR3: CAISERGAQETQYF
DNA: TGTGCCATCAGTGAGAGAGGGGCTCAAGAGACCCAGTACTTC
J: TRBJ2-5
size: many
D: .
V: TRBV10-3

CDR3: CASRLTGNTEAFF
DNA: TGTGCCAGCAGGTTGACAGGGAACACTGAAGCTTTCTTT
J: TRBJ1-1
size: few
D: .
V: TRBV12-3/TRBV12-4

CDR3: CASSMGLAGTDTQYF
DNA: TGTGCCAGTAGTATGGGACTAGCGGGCACAGATACGCAGTATTTT
J: TRBJ2-3
size: .
D: TRBD2
V: TRBV19

CDR3: CASSPRYGGEAFF
DNA: TGTGCCAGCAGCCCCCGCTACGGGGGTGAAGCTTTCTTT
J: TRBJ1-1
size: .
D: .
V: TRBV7-9

CDR3: CSSGANEQFF
DNA: TGCAGTTCTGGAGCGAATGAGCAGTTCTTC
J: TRBJ2-1
size: many
D: .
V: TRBV29-1

CDR3: CASSLEARQYREAFF
DNA: TGTGCCAGCAGCTTAGAGGCTAGACAGTATAGGGAAGCTTTCTTT
J: TRBJ1-1
size: .
D: .
V: TRBV7-2

CDR3: CSVGGKGMYEQYF
DNA: TGCAGCGTTGGAGGGAAAGGGATGTACGAGCAGTACTTC
J: TRBJ2-7
size: many
D: .
V: TRBV29-1

CDR3: CASSDSGNIQYF
DNA: TGCGCCAGCAGTGATAGCGGTAACATTCAGTACTTC
J: TRBJ2-4
size: many
D: .
V: TRBV5-1

CDR3: CASSPPPGLAGSGANVLTF
DNA: TGTGCCAGCAGCCCCCCCCCCGGACTAGCGGGATCTGGGGCCAACGTCCTGACTTTC
J: TRBJ2-6
size: few
D: TRBD2
V: TRBV25-1

CDR3: CASSLRGGETQYF
DNA: TGTGCCAGCAGCTTGAGGGGTGGGGAGACCCAGTACTTC
J: TRBJ2-5
size: many
D: .
V: TRBV7-3

CDR3: CATRPSASTDTQYF
DNA: TGTGCCACCAGACCTTCCGCCAGCACAGATACGCAGTATTTT
J: TRBJ2-3
size: few
D: .
V: TRBV24-1

CDR3: CATTPGTSGTYATVQYF
DNA: TGTGCCACGACTCCCGGGACTAGCGGGACCTACGCGACTGTGCAGTACTTC
J: TRBJ2-7
size: .
D: TRBD2
V: TRBV15

CDR3: CSAPPQREGREQYF
DNA: TGCAGTGCTCCTCCCCAGCGGGAGGGCCGCGAGCAGTACTTC
J: TRBJ2-7
size: many
D: TRBD2
V: TRBV20-1

CDR3: CASSYGGGMNTEAFF
DNA: TGTGCCAGCAGTTATGGTGGGGGCATGAACACTGAAGCTTTCTTT
J: TRBJ1-1
size: many
D: .
V: TRBV6-5

CDR3: CASTQWGDGYTF
DNA: TGTGCCAGCACCCAGTGGGGGGATGGCTACACCTTC
J: TRBJ1-2
size: .
D: .
V: TRBV12-3/TRBV12-4

CDR3: CASSLVFGNEQFF
DNA: TGTGCCAGCAGCTTAGTTTTCGGCAATGAGCAGTTCTTC
J: TRBJ2-1
size: many
D: .
V: TRBV7-2

CDR3: CASSVDPGTEAFF
DNA: TGTGCCAGCAGCGTAGACCCGGGCACTGAAGCTTTCTTT
J: TRBJ1-1
size: .
D: .
V: TRBV9

CDR3: CASSPGTGLREQYF
DNA: TGTGCCAGCTCCCCCGGGACAGGGTTGCGTGAGCAGTACTTC
J: TRBJ2-7
size: .
D: TRBD1
V: TRBV18

CDR3: CASSRPTAGPTREQYF
DNA: TGTGCCAGCAGCCGTCCCACGGCAGGGCCTACGAGGGAGCAGTACTTC
J: TRBJ2-7
size: .
D: .
V: TRBV6-2/TRBV6-3

CDR3: CASSQDRGRADNEQFF
DNA: TGTGCCAGCTCACAGGACAGGGGGCGTGCGGACAATGAGCAGTTCTTC
J: TRBJ2-1
size: few
D: TRBD1
V: TRBV18

CDR3: CASSQGLAGFKLTDTQYF
DNA: TGTGCCAGCAGCCAAGGACTAGCGGGGTTTAAGTTAACAGATACGCAGTATTTT
J: TRBJ2-3
size: few
D: TRBD2
V: TRBV3-1

CDR3: CASSVSGGLAKNIQYF
DNA: TGTGCCAGCAGCGTCTCGGGGGGTCTAGCCAAAAACATTCAGTACTTC
J: TRBJ2-4
size: many
D: TRBD2
V: TRBV9

CDR3: CASGGQGGYEQYF
DNA: TGTGCCAGCGGGGGACAGGGAGGGTACGAGCAGTACTTC
J: TRBJ2-7
size: many
D: TRBD1
V: TRBV12-3/TRBV12-4

CDR3: CSVVGHQETQYF
DNA: TGCAGCGTTGTGGGGCATCAAGAGACCCAGTACTTC
J: TRBJ2-5
size: .
D: .
V: TRBV29-1

CDR3: CASSLIGGAQETQYF
DNA: TGTGCCAGCAGCTTAATCGGGGGGGCACAAGAGACCCAGTACTTC
J: TRBJ2-5
size: many
D: TRBD2
V: TRBV7-2

CDR3: CASSLAGGRMQETQYF
DNA: TGTGCCAGCAGCTTAGCCGGGGGACGGATGCAAGAGACCCAGTACTTC
J: TRBJ2-5
size: few
D: .
V: TRBV7-2

CDR3: CASSQVISEQYF
DNA: TGTGCCAGCAGCCAAGTAATCTCCGAGCAGTACTTC
J: TRBJ2-7
size: .
D: .
V: TRBV3-1